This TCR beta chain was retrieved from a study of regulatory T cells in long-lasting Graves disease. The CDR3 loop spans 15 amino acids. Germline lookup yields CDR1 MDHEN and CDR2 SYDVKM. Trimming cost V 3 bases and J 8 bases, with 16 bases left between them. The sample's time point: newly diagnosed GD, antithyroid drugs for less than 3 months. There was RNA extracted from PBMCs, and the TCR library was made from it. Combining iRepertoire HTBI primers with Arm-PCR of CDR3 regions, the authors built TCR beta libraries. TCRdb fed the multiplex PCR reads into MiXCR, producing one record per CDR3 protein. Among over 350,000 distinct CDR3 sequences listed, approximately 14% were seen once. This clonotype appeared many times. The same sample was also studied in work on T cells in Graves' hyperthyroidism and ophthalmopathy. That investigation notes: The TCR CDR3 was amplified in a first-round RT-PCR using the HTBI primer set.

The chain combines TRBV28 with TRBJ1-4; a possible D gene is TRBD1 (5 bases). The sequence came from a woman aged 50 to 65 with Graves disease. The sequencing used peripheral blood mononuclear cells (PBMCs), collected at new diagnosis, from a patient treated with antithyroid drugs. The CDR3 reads CASSFIGTSREKLFF. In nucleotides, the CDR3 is TGTGCCAGCAGTTTTATCGGGACCTCCCGAGAAAAACTGTTTTTT.